This is a list of T cell receptor beta chains from one sample in a study of kidney transplant recipient with SARS-CoV-2 infection. TCRdb reprocessed the reads with MiXCR, giving one entry per CDR3 protein. The sample has some 220,000 distinct CDR3 sequences, 29% seen once; the top ten hold more than 6.5%. The material sequenced was a blood sample, taken at baseline and on approximately day 120 from a kidney transplant recipient. Receptor source: a male patient between 25 and 39 years old who had COVID-19 and was a kidney transplant recipient. The graft donor may have contributed some T cells. Each CDR3 is given with its conserved first and last residue. D genes are given only for firm matches. For some rows the clone size is stated as once, few or many, or as a class when expanded; others skip it.

16	TRBV5-1	.	.	TRBJ1-2	TGCGCCAGCTGCATGCGATCGGTTCGAAAGACCTATGGCTGCACCTTC	CASCMRSVRKTYGCTF
16	TRBV20-1	.	many	TRBJ1-5	TGCAGTGCTAGAGATGGCTCTCTCTATAGCAATCAGCCCCAGCATTTT	CSARDGSLYSNQPQHF
15	TRBV20-1	.	.	TRBJ2-3	TGCAGTGCTAGAGATAATGGAGAGAGCACAGATACGCAGTATTTT	CSARDNGESTDTQYF
15	TRBV3-1	TRBD1	many	TRBJ1-2	TGTGCCAGCAGCCCAGTGGGGGGGGCAGGGGGAGGCTACACCTTC	CASSPVGGAGGGYTF
17	TRBV21-1	.	many	TRBJ2-3	TGTGCCAGCAGTCGAGTAGTAGCTACAGTCATGCAAGATACGCAGTATTTT	CASSRVVATVMQDTQYF
18	TRBV5-4	.	many	TRBJ2-6	TGTGCCAGCATGGCGCAGCGTACCAGACAAAGTCGGGCCAACGTCCTGACTTTC	CASMAQRTRQSRANVLTF
16	TRBV7-8	TRBD1	many	TRBJ1-3	TGTGCCAGCAGCTTGTTCGGACAGGAGTCTGGAAACACCATATATTTT	CASSLFGQESGNTIYF
13	TRBV10-2	.	many	TRBJ2-2	TGCGCCAGCCGCGAGGGGTTCACCGGGGAGCTGTTTTTT	CASREGFTGELFF
17	TRBV10-1	.	few	TRBJ1-2	TGCGCCAGCAGTTTTAATTTAAGATCGCGAAAGACCTATGGCTACACCTTC	CASSFNLRSRKTYGYTF
14	TRBV6-5	.	many	TRBJ1-6	TGTGCCAGCAGTTACGGGCAGAACTCTTCACCCCTCCACTTT	CASSYGQNSSPLHF
15	TRBV27	TRBD1	many	TRBJ1-4	TGTGCCAGCAGCCGACAGGGACAGGGGGGTGAAAAACTGTTTTTT	CASSRQGQGGEKLFF
15	TRBV5-1	.	many	TRBJ1-1	TGCGCCAGCAGCCCCCCGGGGGCAGGACAAGATGAAGCTTTCTTT	CASSPPGAGQDEAFF
17	TRBV3-1	.	.	TRBJ1-2	TGTGCCAGCAGCTTACACTTCACCCCTCGAAAGACCTATGGCTACACCTTC	CASSLHFTPRKTYGYTF
17	TRBV3-1	.	many	TRBJ2-5	TGTGCCAGCAGCGGTTCTGGTCCCATTTCTTTCTCTGAGACCCAGTACTTC	CASSGSGPISFSETQYF
14	TRBV27	.	many	TRBJ2-7	TGTGCCAGCAGCCCGAAACGGGCCTCCTACGAGCAGTACTTC	CASSPKRASYEQYF
13	TRBV9	.	many	TRBJ2-5	TGTGCCAGCAGCGTAGAGGCTCAAGAGACCCAGTACTTC	CASSVEAQETQYF